Included here is one T cell receptor (beta chain) sequence, with context. The antigen is unknown. The V end lost 6 bases, the J end lost 2 bases, and 12 bases lay between the germline ends. Germline assignment: CDR1 WSHSY and CDR2 SAAADI. The CDR3 covers 14 residues. Time point noted: week 11, during vaccination. A 20-mer mutant IDH1 peptide at 300 ug was injected subcutaneously with topical imiquimod. The sample comes from a study of a mutant IDH1 vaccine in newly diagnosed glioma. Sequencing used immunoSEQ multiplex PCR; TCRdb keeps in-frame clones, though not all of them. The sample has more than 50,000 clones; around 91% are singletons.

This receptor was obtained from a man aged 40-49 years with glioma. The source material was PBMCs, sampled from a glioma patient whose treatment included an IDH1 peptide vaccine. The chain has TRBV10-2 and TRBJ2-3; D remains unclear. The CDR3: CASSYTISTDTQYF. CDR3 DNA: TGCGCCAGCAGCTACACTATTTCCACAGATACGCAGTATTTT.